This TCR beta chain originates from a study of blood T cell repertoires in COVID-19. Looking at the study overall: Material from acute and convalescent COVID-19 was sourced from the United States, Italy and Spain. PBMCs, B-cell-depleted T cells, or T cells were the source of the cDNA or gDNA that made up the material.

The V end lost 7 bases, the J end lost 5 bases, and 11 bases lay between the germline ends. In germline, CDR1 is MNHEY, CDR2 SVGAGI. The CDR3 loop spans 12 amino acids. As originally analysed: Using reference gene primer amplification, nucleated cell counts were estimated. The protocol was immunoSEQ multiplex PCR, while the TCRdb copy is restricted to in-frame clones and leaves out a portion. D and trimming were read from the DNA, whereas the V and J calls and clone size are those reported in that table. The sample carries about 150,000 clones, 85% recorded once. The chain recombines TRBV6-5 with TRBJ2-5; possible D gene TRBD2, 6 bases. The sequence came from a woman aged 40 to 50 with active or convalescent COVID-19. The sequenced material came from peripheral blood. The CDR3: CASKESGETQYF. The CDR3, as DNA: TGTGCCAGCAAAGAAAGCGGGGAGACCCAGTACTTC.